This is a list of T cell receptor beta chains from one sample in a study of T cells in Graves' hyperthyroidism and ophthalmopathy. TCRdb reprocessed the multiplex PCR reads with MiXCR, giving one entry per CDR3 protein. The profile shows roughly 520,000 distinct CDR3 sequences, around 24% of them singletons. The specimen was blood. The receptor source for this set is a woman aged 25 to 39 with Graves' ophthalmopathy. Each CDR3 is given with its conserved first and last residue. A D gene is named only where the DNA matches it firmly. Clone size is given for some rows only: seen once, a few or many times, or a class if the clone is expanded.

v_gene	d_gene	j_gene	abundance	CDR3nt	CDR3aa
TRBV12-3/TRBV12-4	.	TRBJ2-7	many	TGTGCCAGCACGCCTGTCTTGGCATCCTACGAGCAGTACTTC	CASTPVLASYEQYF
TRBV12-3/TRBV12-4	TRBD2	TRBJ2-7	.	TGTGCCAGCAGACTAGCGGGAACCTACGAGCAGTACTTC	CASRLAGTYEQYF
TRBV5-1	TRBD2	TRBJ2-2	.	TGCGCCAGCAGCTCCTACGGGACTAGCGGGACCGGGGAGCTGTTTTTT	CASSSYGTSGTGELFF
TRBV24-1	TRBD1	TRBJ2-2	many	TGTGCCACCAGTGATCCCGGGACAGGGGTAACCGGGGAGCTGTTTTTT	CATSDPGTGVTGELFF
TRBV10-3	.	TRBJ2-7	many	TGTGCCATCAGTGAATGGGGTAACTCCTACGAGCAGTACTTC	CAISEWGNSYEQYF
TRBV7-9	TRBD1	TRBJ2-3	.	TGTGCCAGCAGGGGGGACAGGGTAGTAGATACGCAGTATTTT	CASRGDRVVDTQYF
TRBV12-5	TRBD1	TRBJ2-7	many	TGTGCTAGTGGTTTGGTCTCCGGGACAGGGATGGCTGCCGAGCAGTACTTC	CASGLVSGTGMAAEQYF
TRBV12-3/TRBV12-4	.	TRBJ1-5	many	TGTGCCAGCAGTTTAGGGAGGGTGCGTCAGCCCCAGCATTTT	CASSLGRVRQPQHF
TRBV7-3	.	TRBJ2-7	few	TGTGCCAGCAGCTTAAATGCTCAGGGAGCTTCTGAGCAGTACTTC	CASSLNAQGASEQYF
TRBV9	.	TRBJ2-7	.	TGTGCCAGCAGCGTAGCGGGGTCAGGATTGAACTACGAGCAGTACTTC	CASSVAGSGLNYEQYF
TRBV19	TRBD1	TRBJ1-5	many	TGTGCCAGTAGTTTCCGGGACAGGGGGCGAGATCAGCCCCAGCATTTT	CASSFRDRGRDQPQHF
TRBV5-1	.	TRBJ1-1	.	TGCGCCATCAGTCCTGGGACCCCGAACACTGAAGCTTTCTTT	CAISPGTPNTEAFF
TRBV7-9	.	TRBJ2-2	few	TGTGCCAGCAGCTTGGGACATAACACCGGGGAGCTGTTTTTT	CASSLGHNTGELFF
TRBV29-1	.	TRBJ2-7	many	TGCAGCGTTGGCCTGGACTCCGAGCAGTACTTC	CSVGLDSEQYF
TRBV6-5	.	TRBJ1-5	few	TGTGCCAGCAGTTACTCGATGGCAGTTTATCAGCCCCAGCATTTT	CASSYSMAVYQPQHF
TRBV19	.	TRBJ1-1	many	TGTGCCAGTAGTAAGTTAGGTCTAGGGCGGGGAATGAACACTGAAGCTTTCTTT	CASSKLGLGRGMNTEAFF
TRBV20-1	TRBD1	TRBJ1-2	many	TGCAGTGCTAGAGATCCGACAGGGGGTAACTATGGCTACACCTTC	CSARDPTGGNYGYTF
TRBV7-9	TRBD1	TRBJ1-1	.	TGTGCCAGCAGCCCCACCGGCCTACAGGGGACTGAAGCTTTCTTT	CASSPTGLQGTEAFF
TRBV7-9	.	TRBJ1-2	.	TGTGCCAGCAGCTTAGTTGGGAACTACTATGGCTACACCTTC	CASSLVGNYYGYTF
TRBV12-5	.	TRBJ2-2	.	TGTGCTAGTGGACTGAACACCGGGGACTTGGGGGATAGGACGAACACCGGGGAGCTGCTTTTT	CASGLNTGDLGDRTNTGELLF
TRBV30	.	TRBJ2-5	many	TGTGCCTGGGGGGAAGCGGCGGAGACCCAGTACTTC	CAWGEAAETQYF
TRBV5-1	.	TRBJ2-7	many	TGCGCCAGCAGCTTGAGGTCGACAGTAAGCTCCTACGAGCAGTACTTC	CASSLRSTVSSYEQYF
TRBV7-9	TRBD1	TRBJ2-2	many	TGTGCCAGCAGCCCGGGACAGGGGGCCACCGGGGAGCTGTTTTTT	CASSPGQGATGELFF
TRBV4-2	TRBD1	TRBJ2-2	.	TGTGCCAGCAGCCAAGATCGGACAGGGCCCGGGGAGCTGTTTTTT	CASSQDRTGPGELFF
TRBV6-5	.	TRBJ2-5	few	TGTGCCAGCAGTTCGGACGCCAAAGAGACCCAGTACTTC	CASSSDAKETQYF
TRBV7-9	.	TRBJ1-1	many	TGTGCCAGCAGCTCCTGGGGGGGGAACACTGAAGCTTTCTTT	CASSSWGGNTEAFF
TRBV6-1	.	TRBJ1-1	many	TGTGCCAGCAGTGGGGGGGTGGGGGCCCCCCCGAACACTGAAGCTTTCTTT	CASSGGVGAPPNTEAFF
TRBV27	.	TRBJ2-2	many	TGTGCCAGCAGAACTTCCGGGACTGCGAACACCGGGGAGCTGTTTTTT	CASRTSGTANTGELFF
TRBV11-2	.	TRBJ2-7	once	TGCGCCAGCAGCCAAGTAGGGACGGCCATCAACGAGCAGTACTTC	CASSQVGTAINEQYF
TRBV12-3/TRBV12-4	TRBD2	TRBJ2-7	many	TGTGCCAGCAGTTTTTCGGCGGGGGACGAGCAGTACTTC	CASSFSAGDEQYF
TRBV6-5	.	TRBJ1-4	few	TGTGCCAGCAGTTACCCGGCAACTCCAACTAATGAAAAACTGTTTTTT	CASSYPATPTNEKLFF
TRBV7-9	TRBD1	TRBJ2-7	many	TGTGCCAGCAGCTGGGACAGGGCTATCTACGAGCAGTACTTC	CASSWDRAIYEQYF